These 25 T cell receptor beta chains originate from one sample sequenced in a study of metastatic and nonmetastatic thyroid tumors. Each patient came to thyroid surgery without any prior treatment (of any kind). TCRdb re-clonotyped the PCR reads through MiXCR. The sample contains some 17,000 clones, roughly a fifth of which appear only once. The material sequenced was adjacent normal tissue. All receptors derive from a female donor with papillary thyroid cancer or a benign thyroid nodule (not recorded which). Some clones in this sample may be carry-over from other donors' samples.

This clone was recorded a few times. The rearrangement joins TRBV5-1 to TRBJ1-2; D possibly corresponds to TRBD1 (6 bases). The CDR3 is made up of 12 amino acids. CDR1 and CDR2 from the germline V gene are SGHRS and YFSETQ. With 5 bases removed from V and 8 bases from J, the gap between germline ends came to 13 bases. The CDR3 coding sequence is TGCGCCAGCAGTCGGGACAAGTTCGGCTACACCTTC. Translating it yields CASSRDKFGYTF.

The genes are TRBV20-1 and TRBJ1-6, with a possible D match to TRBD1 (6 bases). With 0 bases removed from V and 4 bases from J, the gap between germline ends came to 13 bases. The CDR3 totals 16 residues. The germline V gene has CDR1 DFQATT and CDR2 SNEGSKA (reference sequence). The CDR3 here is CSARELRTDYNSPLHF. The CDR3 DNA reads TGCAGTGCTAGAGAGTTGAGGACAGATTATAATTCACCCCTCCACTTT.

The chain links TRBV5-1 to TRBJ2-7; D is possibly TRBD1 (5 bases). CDR3 length equals 16 residues. Trimming shortened V by 2 bases and J by 0 bases, and 15 bases separated the two germline ends. The germline V gene has CDR1 SGHRS and CDR2 YFSETQ. The CDR3 protein is CASSLSGLESSYEQYF. The CDR3 DNA reads TGCGCCAGCAGCTTATCAGGGCTCGAAAGCTCCTACGAGCAGTACTTC.

The J gene is TRBJ2-3, the V gene TRBV4-2; D might be TRBD1 or TRBD2, each matching 5 bases. This CDR3 comprises 16 residues. Deletions cut 7 bases from V and 2 bases from J, with 19 bases between. Germline assignment: CDR1 LGHNA and CDR2 YNFKEQ. The CDR3 loop reads CASILRAGRPTDTQYF. DNA of the CDR3: TGTGCCAGCATCCTTAGAGCAGGGAGACCCACAGATACGCAGTATTTT.

The sample holds many counts of this clone. Different DNA sequences within this sample yield the same CDR3. The rearrangement uses TRBV12-3 or TRBV12-4 and TRBJ1-1; the D gene is possibly TRBD1 (5 bases). The CDR3 is 11 amino acids. Between the trimmed V and J ends, which lost 6 bases and 7 bases, there was a span of 9 bases. The CDR3: CASSQGIEAFF. The CDR3, as DNA: TGTGCCAGCAGCCAGGGAATTGAAGCTTTCTTT.

This clone was counted only a few times. The chain links TRBV15 to TRBJ1-1; D is ambiguous. This CDR3 is built from 14 residues. The ends were cut back, 6 bases at V and 4 bases at J, with 15 bases in the middle. The germline V gene has CDR1 LNHNV and CDR2 YYDKDF (reference sequence). The CDR3 bases are TGTGCCACCAGTCCCGGTTGGGGTACCACTGAAGCTTTCTTT. It yields the protein CATSPGWGTTEAFF.

This clone was detected a few times. J is TRBJ1-5 and V is TRBV28; TRBD1 agrees at 8 bases. The V gene end was trimmed by 4 bases and the J gene end by 7 bases; junction bases not matched to a gene: 6. CDR1 and CDR2 (germline): MDHEN, SYDVKM. This CDR3 region has 14 residues. The CDR3 protein is CASSYRTGNQPQHF. CDR3 DNA: TGTGCCAGCAGTTACAGGACAGGGAACCAGCCCCAGCATTTT.

The chain couples TRBV2 to TRBJ2-7; TRBD1 might be the D (7 bases). Trimming removed 11 bases at V and 3 bases at J, with 17 bases between. Germline values: CDR1 SNHLY, CDR2 FYNNEI. The CDR3 is 13 amino acids. The CDR3 here is CAAGRTGDYEQYF. Written as DNA, the CDR3 is TGTGCCGCAGGGAGGACAGGCGACTACGAGCAGTACTTC.

The gene calls are TRBV4-1 and TRBJ2-1; D gene uncertain. The germline V gene has CDR1 MGHRA and CDR2 YSYEKL. V dropped 0 bases and J dropped 3 bases, with 15 bases sitting between them. This CDR3 contains 17 residues. CDR3 sequence: CASSQEGPTTYYNEQFF. The CDR3 DNA is TGCGCCAGCAGCCAAGAAGGACCAACCACGTACTACAATGAGCAGTTCTTC.

CDR3 protein: CASSYGLGGADGYTF. The CDR3 DNA reads TGTGCCAGCAGCTACGGATTAGGGGGGGCGGATGGCTACACCTTC. The genes are TRBV5-6 and TRBJ1-2, with TRBD1 as a possible D gene (6 bases). The CDR3 contains 15 residues. V dropped 3 bases and J dropped 6 bases, with 18 bases sitting between them. Germline loops: CDR1 SGHDT, CDR2 YYEEEE.

The table lists this clone with a few counts. The genes are TRBV28 and TRBJ2-3, with D tentatively TRBD1 (7 bases). The CDR3 totals 16 residues. Trimming pared 2 bases from V and 5 bases from J, leaving 17 bases between. Germline CDR1 is MDHEN and CDR2 is SYDVKM. The chain's CDR3 is CASSLKEGAVRDTQYF. The CDR3 DNA is TGTGCCAGCAGTTTAAAGGAGGGGGCGGTTAGAGATACGCAGTATTTT.

The chain uses TRBV20-1 and TRBJ2-3, with a possible D match to TRBD2 (6 bases). The CDR3 spans 14 residues. Germline V gives CDR1 DFQATT, CDR2 SNEGSKA (reference sequence). With 3 bases removed from V and 2 bases from J, the gap between germline ends came to 12 bases. The CDR3 DNA is TGCAGTGCTAGTGGGAGGACTAACACAGATACGCAGTATTTT. This sequence encodes CSASGRTNTDTQYF.

The table lists this clone with a few counts. This rearrangement joins TRBV6-1 to TRBJ2-2; unclear D gene. V shed 2 bases and J shed 1 base, with 8 bases lying between them. The CDR3 consists of 15 residues. Germline loops: CDR1 MNHNS, CDR2 SASEGT. Here the CDR3 DNA reads TGTGCCAGCAGTGAAAGACGGCTGAACACCGGGGAGCTGTTTTTT. It specifies CASSERRLNTGELFF.

This clone was found a few times. The gene calls are TRBV7-3 and TRBJ1-1; no firm D call. The CDR3 runs to 13 residues. Trimming left V 0 bases short and J 1 base short, with 3 bases between. Per the germline V gene, CDR1 is SGHTA and CDR2 is FQGTGA. The CDR3 spells CASSLTGNTEAFF. As DNA, the CDR3 is TGTGCCAGCAGCTTAACGGGGAACACTGAAGCTTTCTTT. The full variable domain, completed using reference TRBV7-3 and TRBJ1-1, is GAGVSQTPSNKVTEKGKYVELRCDPISGHTALYWYRQSLGQGPEFLIYFQGTGAADDSGLPNDRFFAVRPEGSVSTLKIQRTERGDSAVYLCASSLTGNTEAFFGQGTRLTVV.

In DNA form, the CDR3 reads TGCGCCAGCAGTGAGTCTACGGGGGGGGTAGATACGCAGTATTTT. The encoded protein is CASSESTGGVDTQYF. This chain connects TRBV10-2 to TRBJ2-3, with TRBD2 identical over 8 bases. V lost 0 bases and J lost 5; bases outside the gene matches: 4. This CDR3 has 15 residues. Germline V gives CDR1 WSHSY, CDR2 SAAADI.

This clone came up many times. The chain combines TRBV5-8 with TRBJ1-6; 12 bases line up with TRBD1. The CDR3 contains 16 residues. Germline values: CDR1 SGHTS, CDR2 YDEGEE. V lost 3 bases to trimming and J lost 10 bases; unmatched junction nucleotides: 8. The CDR3 region has the DNA TGTGCCAGCAGCTCTAATGGGACAGGGGGCGGATCACCCCTCCACTTT. Amino acid sequence: CASSSNGTGGGSPLHF.

The chain is built from TRBV6-5 and TRBJ2-6; D unclear. V was pared by 4 bases and J by 4 bases, with 5 bases between. This CDR3 is built from 13 residues. CDR1 and CDR2 from the germline V gene are MNHEY and SVGAGI. CDR3 region: CASSLSGANVLTF. The DNA of the CDR3 is TGTGCCAGCAGTTTGTCGGGGGCCAACGTCCTGACTTTC.

Concerning this clone: The sample carries other DNA sequences with the same CDR3. The rearrangement links TRBV3-1 to TRBJ2-7; D is perhaps TRBD1 (6 bases). The CDR3 loop spans 12 amino acids. Germline CDR1 LGHDT, CDR2 YNNKEL (reference sequence). V lost 4 bases to trimming and J lost 6 bases, with 10 bases between them. CDR3: CASSPQGGEQYF. The CDR3, as DNA: TGTGCCAGCAGCCCACAGGGTGGCGAGCAGTACTTC.

This clone has a handful of counts. CDR3 DNA sequence: TGCAGCGTTGAAGGGCTGAACACTGAAGCTTTCTTT. Translation gives CSVEGLNTEAFF. The V gene is TRBV29-1, the J gene TRBJ1-1; no definite D call. Trimming cost V 1 base and J 0 bases, with 3 bases left between them. This CDR3 comprises 12 residues. The germline V gene encodes CDR1 SQVTM and CDR2 ANQGSEA.

This clone came up a few times. The gene calls are TRBV30 and TRBJ2-1, with 7 bases lining up with TRBD2. The length of the CDR3 is 12 residues. Germline V gene data show CDR1 as GTSNPN and CDR2 as SVGIG (reference sequence). The CDR3 sequence: CSSRGERDEQFF. The CDR3 DNA reads TGTTCTTCCCGGGGGGAACGCGATGAGCAGTTCTTC.

The V call is TRBV11-3, the J call TRBJ1-1, with unresolved D. The CDR3 has 14 residues. The ends were cut back, 5 bases at V and 2 bases at J, with 12 bases in the middle. Germline loops: CDR1 SGHNT, CDR2 YENEEA. CDR3 loop: CASSRTIINTEAFF. CDR3 in DNA: TGTGCCAGCAGCAGGACCATCATCAACACTGAAGCTTTCTTT. Together with reference TRBV11-3 and TRBJ1-1, the CDR3 gives the full variable domain: EAGVVQSPRYKIIEKKQPVAFWCNPISGHNTLYWYLQNLGQGPELLIRYENEEAVDDSQLPKDRFSAERLKGVDSTLKIQPAELGDSAVYLCASSRTIINTEAFFGQGTRLTVV.

This clone was counted many times. The chain links TRBV27 to TRBJ1-5, with D unresolved. This CDR3 has 14 residues. V was pared by 2 bases and J by 3 bases, with 8 bases between. Germline V gene data show CDR1 as MNHEY and CDR2 as SMNVEV (reference sequence). The CDR3 here is CASSLNGNNQPQHF. The DNA for the CDR3 is TGTGCCAGCAGTTTAAACGGGAACAATCAGCCCCAGCATTTT.

This clone showed up just a few times. An end of the junction differs from the germline gene, which may be a read error. The chain recombines TRBV12-3 or TRBV12-4 with TRBJ2-5; tentative D call: TRBD1 (6 bases). This CDR3 has 13 residues. The CDR3 sequence: CASSFKGQGTQYF. DNA of the CDR3: TGTGCCAGCAGTTTTAAGGGACAAGGGACCCAGTACTTC.

The rearrangement links TRBV20-1 to TRBJ2-7, with D unclear. Trimming removed 1 base at V and 0 bases at J, with 13 bases between. Germline V gives CDR1 DFQATT, CDR2 SNEGSKA (reference sequence). There are 15 residues in the CDR3. CDR3 sequence reads: CSARVTQDLSYEQYF. In DNA form, the CDR3 reads TGCAGTGCTAGAGTAACGCAGGACCTCTCCTACGAGCAGTACTTC.

Only a few counts were recorded for this clone. This chain joins TRBV12-3 or TRBV12-4 and TRBJ2-5; a weak D match, TRBD2 (6 bases). Trimming cost V 5 bases and J 4 bases, with 17 bases left between them. The CDR3 has 15 amino acids. CDR3: CASSDSGGRGETQYF. Here the CDR3 DNA reads TGTGCCAGCAGTGATTCTGGTGGGCGGGGAGAGACCCAGTACTTC.